This TCR beta chain was identified in a study of T cells after yellow fever vaccination. TCRdb fed the 5' RACE reads into MiXCR, producing one record per CDR3 protein. This sample has nearly 300,000 distinct CDR3 sequences, with around 9.3% found just once. This clonotype was counted ten times or more. This sample comprised CD4+ T cells sorted from PBMCs, obtained 5 days after the yellow fever booster vaccination. This receptor was identified in a man between 18 and 29 years old who received the YFV17D yellow fever vaccine.

The CDR3 bases are TGTGCCAGCAGCTTGCTTCCGGGACAGGGGACCTATGGCTACACCTTC. Protein sequence: CASSLLPGQGTYGYTF. This chain joins TRBV7-2 and TRBJ1-2, with 10 nucleotides matching TRBD1. This CDR3 has 16 amino acids. Per germline, CDR1 SGHTA and CDR2 FQGNSA. The V and J ends lost 3 bases and 4 bases, in that order; junction bases with no gene match: 8.